This T cell receptor beta chain was recovered during a study of CD8+ T cells in alopecia areata. cDNA serving as the sequencing template came from extracted, reverse transcribed RNA. Profiling relied on immunoSEQ multiplex PCR, and the TCRdb table lists in-frame clones only, not all of them. The table shows under 350,000 clones, with 58% occurring only once. The CDR3 is 11 amino acids. Trimming took 1 base from V and 1 from J, leaving 2 bases between them. The germline V gene has CDR1 GTSNPN and CDR2 SVGIG (reference sequence). Whole-study findings and limits: In scalp samples, resident alphabeta T cells of normal skin are also sequenced. Patients shared TCRs less clearly than mice did, possibly for HLA-related reasons.

Note on this clone: The antigen is undetermined. Other DNA sequences in the sample encode the same CDR3.

Treatment described: oral pan-JAK inhibitor, 5-10 mg twice daily. The sequences come from CD4+ T cells sorted from blood, collected at week 24, from a patient treated with tofacitinib. The receptor's source is a human donor with alopecia areata. The chain is built from TRBV30 and TRBJ2-7; unclear D gene. The CDR3 is CAWSGSYEQYF. CDR3 DNA: TGTGCCTGGAGTGGGTCCTACGAGCAGTACTTC.